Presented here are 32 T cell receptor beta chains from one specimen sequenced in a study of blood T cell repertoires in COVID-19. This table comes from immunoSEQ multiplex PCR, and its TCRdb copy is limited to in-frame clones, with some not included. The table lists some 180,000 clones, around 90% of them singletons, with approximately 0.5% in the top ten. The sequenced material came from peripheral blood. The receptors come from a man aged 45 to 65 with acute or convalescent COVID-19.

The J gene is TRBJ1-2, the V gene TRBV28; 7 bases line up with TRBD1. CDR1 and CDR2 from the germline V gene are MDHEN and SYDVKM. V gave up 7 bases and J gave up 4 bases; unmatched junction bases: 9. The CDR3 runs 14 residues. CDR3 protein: CASTPDRALYGYTF. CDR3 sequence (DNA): TGTGCCAGCACCCCCGACAGGGCCCTCTATGGCTACACCTTC.

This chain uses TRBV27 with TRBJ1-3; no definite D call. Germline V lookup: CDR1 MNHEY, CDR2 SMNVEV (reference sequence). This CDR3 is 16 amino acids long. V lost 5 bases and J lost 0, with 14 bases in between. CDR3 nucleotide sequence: TGTGCCAGCAGTCGGAGTCCGTTTAACTCTGGAAACACCATATATTTT. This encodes CASSRSPFNSGNTIYF.

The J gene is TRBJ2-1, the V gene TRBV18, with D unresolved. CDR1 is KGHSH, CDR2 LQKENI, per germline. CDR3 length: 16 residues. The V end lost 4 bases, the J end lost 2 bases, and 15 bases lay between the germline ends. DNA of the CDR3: TGTGCCAGCTCACACCCTCTGGCGGTGACCTACAATGAGCAGTTCTTC. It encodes CASSHPLAVTYNEQFF. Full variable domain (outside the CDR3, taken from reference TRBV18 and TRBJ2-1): NAGVMQNPRHLVRRRGQEARLRCSPMKGHSHVYWYRQLPEEGLKFMVYLQKENIIDESGMPKERFSAEFPKEGPSILRIQQVVRGDSAAYFCASSHPLAVTYNEQFFGPGTRLTVL.

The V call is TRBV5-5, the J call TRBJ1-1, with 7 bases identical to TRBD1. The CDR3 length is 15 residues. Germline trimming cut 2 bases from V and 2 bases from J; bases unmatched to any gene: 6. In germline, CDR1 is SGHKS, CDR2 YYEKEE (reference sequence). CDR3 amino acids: CASSFTGQLNTEAFF. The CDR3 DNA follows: TGTGCCAGCAGCTTCACGGGACAGTTAAACACTGAAGCTTTCTTT.

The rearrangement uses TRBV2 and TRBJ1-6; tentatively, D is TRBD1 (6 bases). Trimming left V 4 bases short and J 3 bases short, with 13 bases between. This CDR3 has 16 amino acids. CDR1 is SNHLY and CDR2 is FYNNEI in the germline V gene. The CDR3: CASSGRGGNYNSPLHF. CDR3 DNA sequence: TGTGCCAGCAGTGGAAGGGGGGGAAACTATAATTCACCCCTCCACTTT.

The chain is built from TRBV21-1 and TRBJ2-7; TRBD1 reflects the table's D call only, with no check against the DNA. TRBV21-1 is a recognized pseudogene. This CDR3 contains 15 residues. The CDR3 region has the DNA TGTGCCAGCAGCAAAAAGCGGCAGGGGGCACGCGAGCAGTACGTC. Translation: CASSKKRQGAREQYV.

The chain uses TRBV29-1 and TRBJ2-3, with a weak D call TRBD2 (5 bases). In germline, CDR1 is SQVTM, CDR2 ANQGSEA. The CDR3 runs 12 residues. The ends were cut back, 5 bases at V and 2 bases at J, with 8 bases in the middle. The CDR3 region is CSVSGTTDTQYF. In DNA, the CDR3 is TGCAGCGTTAGCGGCACCACAGATACGCAGTATTTT.

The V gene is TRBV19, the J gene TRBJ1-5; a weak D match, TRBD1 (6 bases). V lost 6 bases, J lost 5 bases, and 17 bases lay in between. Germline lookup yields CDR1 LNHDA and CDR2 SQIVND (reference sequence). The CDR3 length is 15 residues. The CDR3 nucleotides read TGTGCCAGTAGGGATAACAGGGTCGCCTATCAGCCCCAGCATTTT. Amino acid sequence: CASRDNRVAYQPQHF. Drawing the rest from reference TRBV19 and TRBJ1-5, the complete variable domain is DGGITQSPKYLFRKEGQNVTLSCEQNLNHDAMYWYRQDPGQGLRLIYYSQIVNDFQKGDIAEGYSVSREKKESFPLTVTSAQKNPTAFYLCASRDNRVAYQPQHFGDGTRLSIL.

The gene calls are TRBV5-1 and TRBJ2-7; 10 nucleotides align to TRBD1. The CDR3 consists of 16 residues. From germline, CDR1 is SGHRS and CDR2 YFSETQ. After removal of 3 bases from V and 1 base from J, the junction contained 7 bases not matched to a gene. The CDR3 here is CASSSSGQGVSYEQYF. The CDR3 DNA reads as TGCGCCAGCAGCTCGTCTGGACAGGGGGTGTCCTACGAGCAGTACTTC.

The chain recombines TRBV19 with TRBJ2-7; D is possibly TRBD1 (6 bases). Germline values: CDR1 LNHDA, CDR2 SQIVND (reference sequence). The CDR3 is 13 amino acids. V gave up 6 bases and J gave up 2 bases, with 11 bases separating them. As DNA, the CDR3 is TGTGCCAGTAGCCCCGGGACAACCTACGAGCAGTACTTC. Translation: CASSPGTTYEQYF. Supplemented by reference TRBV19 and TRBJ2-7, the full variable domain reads DGGITQSPKYLFRKEGQNVTLSCEQNLNHDAMYWYRQDPGQGLRLIYYSQIVNDFQKGDIAEGYSVSREKKESFPLTVTSAQKNPTAFYLCASSPGTTYEQYFGPGTRLTVT.

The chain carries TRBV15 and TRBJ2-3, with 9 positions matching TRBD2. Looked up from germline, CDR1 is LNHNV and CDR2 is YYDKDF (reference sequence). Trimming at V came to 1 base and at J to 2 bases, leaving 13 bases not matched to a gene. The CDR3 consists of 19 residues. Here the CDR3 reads CATSRATSGTGTPTDTQYF. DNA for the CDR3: TGTGCCACCAGCAGAGCGACTAGCGGAACCGGGACCCCCACAGATACGCAGTATTTT.

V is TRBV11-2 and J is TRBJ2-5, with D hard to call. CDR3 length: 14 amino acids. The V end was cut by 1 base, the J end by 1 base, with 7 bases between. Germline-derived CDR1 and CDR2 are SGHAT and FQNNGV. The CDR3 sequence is CASSLGATQETQYF. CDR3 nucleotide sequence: TGTGCCAGCAGCTTAGGGGCCACCCAAGAGACCCAGTACTTC.

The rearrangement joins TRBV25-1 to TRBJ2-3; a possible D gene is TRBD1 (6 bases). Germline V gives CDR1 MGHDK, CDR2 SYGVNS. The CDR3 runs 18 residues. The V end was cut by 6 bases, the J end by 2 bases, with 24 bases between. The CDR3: CASSVRTDHVSFTDTQYF. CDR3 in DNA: TGTGCCAGCAGCGTAAGGACAGACCACGTCTCCTTCACAGATACGCAGTATTTT.

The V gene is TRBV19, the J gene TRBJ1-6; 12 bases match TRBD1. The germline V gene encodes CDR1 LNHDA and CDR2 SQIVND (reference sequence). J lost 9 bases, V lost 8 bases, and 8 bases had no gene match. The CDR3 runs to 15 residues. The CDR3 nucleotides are TGTGCCAGTTCCGCCGGGACAGGGGGCTTTTCACCCCTCCACTTT. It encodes CASSAGTGGFSPLHF.

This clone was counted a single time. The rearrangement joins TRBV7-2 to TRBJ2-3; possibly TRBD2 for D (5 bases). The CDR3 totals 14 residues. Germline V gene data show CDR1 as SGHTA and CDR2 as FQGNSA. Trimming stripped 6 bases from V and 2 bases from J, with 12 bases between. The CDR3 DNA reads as TGTGCCAGCAGGTTGGACTCTTACACAGATACGCAGTATTTT. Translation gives CASRLDSYTDTQYF.

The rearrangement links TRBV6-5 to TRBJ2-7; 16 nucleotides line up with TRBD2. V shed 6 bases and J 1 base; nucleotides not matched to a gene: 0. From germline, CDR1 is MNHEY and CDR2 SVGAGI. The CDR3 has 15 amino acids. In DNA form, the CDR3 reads TGTGCCAGCAGGGGACTAGCGGGAGGGTCCTACGAGCAGTACTTC. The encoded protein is CASRGLAGGSYEQYF.

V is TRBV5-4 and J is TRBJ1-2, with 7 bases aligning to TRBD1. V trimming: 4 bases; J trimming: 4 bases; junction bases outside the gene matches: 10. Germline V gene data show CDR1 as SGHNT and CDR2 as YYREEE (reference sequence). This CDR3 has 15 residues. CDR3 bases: TGTGCCAGCAGCCCCGGGACAGAGCAGTCCTATGGCTACACCTTC. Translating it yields CASSPGTEQSYGYTF.

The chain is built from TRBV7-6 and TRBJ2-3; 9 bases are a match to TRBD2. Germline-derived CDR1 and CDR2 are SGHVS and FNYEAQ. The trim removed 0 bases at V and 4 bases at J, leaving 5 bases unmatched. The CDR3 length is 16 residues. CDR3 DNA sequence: TGTGCCAGCAGCTTAGCAGGGGGCGGGAGGGCAGATACGCAGTATTTT. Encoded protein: CASSLAGGGRADTQYF.

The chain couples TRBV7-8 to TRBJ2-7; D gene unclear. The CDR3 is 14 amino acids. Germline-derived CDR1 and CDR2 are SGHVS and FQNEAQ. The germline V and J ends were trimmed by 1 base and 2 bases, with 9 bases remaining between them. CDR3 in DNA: TGTGCCAGCAGCTTAGGGGCGAGTACCTACGAGCAGTACTTC. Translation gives CASSLGASTYEQYF. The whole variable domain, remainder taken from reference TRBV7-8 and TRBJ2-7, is GAGVSQSPRYKVAKRGQDVALRCDPISGHVSLFWYQQALGQGPEFLTYFQNEAQLDKSGLPSDRFFAERPEGSVSTLKIQRTQQEDSAVYLCASSLGASTYEQYFGPGTRLTVT.

The CDR3 nucleotides are TGTGCCAGCTCACCACGGACAGGGGTGAAAAACACCATATATTTT. It codes for CASSPRTGVKNTIYF. The rearrangement uses TRBV18 and TRBJ1-3, with 9 bases matching TRBD1. CDR1 is KGHSH, CDR2 LQKENI, per germline. This CDR3 is 15 amino acids long. The V and J ends lost 1 base and 6 bases, in that order; junction bases with no gene match: 4.

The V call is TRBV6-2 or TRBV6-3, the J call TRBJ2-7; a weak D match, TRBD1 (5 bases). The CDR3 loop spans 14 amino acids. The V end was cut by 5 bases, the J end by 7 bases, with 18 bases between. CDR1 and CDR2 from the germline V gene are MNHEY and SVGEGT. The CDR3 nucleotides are TGTGCCAGCAGTCGGCCAGGACACCTTAGGGAGCAGTACGTC. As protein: CASSRPGHLREQYV.

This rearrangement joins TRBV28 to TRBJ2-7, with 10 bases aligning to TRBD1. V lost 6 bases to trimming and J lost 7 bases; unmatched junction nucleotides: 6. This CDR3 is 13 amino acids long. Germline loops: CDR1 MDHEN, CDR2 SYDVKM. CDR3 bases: TGTGCCAGCAGGGGGACAGGGGTGGGTGAGCAGTACGTC. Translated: CASRGTGVGEQYV.

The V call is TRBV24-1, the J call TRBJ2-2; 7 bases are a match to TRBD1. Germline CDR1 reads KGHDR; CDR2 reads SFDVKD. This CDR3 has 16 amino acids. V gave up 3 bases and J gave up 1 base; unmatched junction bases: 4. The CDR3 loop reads CATSDPGTENTGELFF. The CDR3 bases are TGTGCCACCAGTGATCCAGGGACAGAGAACACCGGGGAGCTGTTTTTT.

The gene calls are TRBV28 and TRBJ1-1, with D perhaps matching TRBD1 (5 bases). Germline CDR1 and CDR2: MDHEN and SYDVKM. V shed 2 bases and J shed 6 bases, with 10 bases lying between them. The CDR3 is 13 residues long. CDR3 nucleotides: TGTGCCAGCAGTTTAGGACGGGACTCTGAAGCTTTCTTT. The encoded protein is CASSLGRDSEAFF.

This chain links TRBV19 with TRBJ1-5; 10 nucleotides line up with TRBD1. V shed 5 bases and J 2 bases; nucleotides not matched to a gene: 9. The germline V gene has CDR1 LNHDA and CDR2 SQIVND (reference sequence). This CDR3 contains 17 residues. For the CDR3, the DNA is TGTGCCAGTAGTCTCCGGGACAGGGGAAGTGGCAATCAGCCCCAGCATTTT. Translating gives CASSLRDRGSGNQPQHF.

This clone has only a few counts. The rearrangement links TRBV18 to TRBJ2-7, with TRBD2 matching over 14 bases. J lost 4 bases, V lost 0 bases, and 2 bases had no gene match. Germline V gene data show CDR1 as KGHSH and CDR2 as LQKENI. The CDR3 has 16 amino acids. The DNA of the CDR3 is TGTGCCAGCTCACCACCGGGACTAGCGGGGGTGTACGAGCAGTACGTC. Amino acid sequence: CASSPPGLAGVYEQYV.

The CDR3 sequence: CASSGDRGETQYF. CDR3 coding DNA: TGTGCCAGCAGCGGTGACAGGGGCGAGACCCAGTACTTC. This chain links TRBV11-2 with TRBJ2-5, with 8 bases that match TRBD1. V shed 5 bases and J 5 bases; nucleotides not matched to a gene: 4. Looked up from germline, CDR1 is SGHAT and CDR2 is FQNNGV. This CDR3 contains 13 residues.

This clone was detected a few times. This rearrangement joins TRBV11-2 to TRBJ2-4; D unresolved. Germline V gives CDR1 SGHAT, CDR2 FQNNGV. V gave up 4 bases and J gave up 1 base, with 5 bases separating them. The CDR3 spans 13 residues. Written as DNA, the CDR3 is TGTGCCAGCAGCTCGAGTGCCAAAAACATTCAGTACTTC. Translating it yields CASSSSAKNIQYF.

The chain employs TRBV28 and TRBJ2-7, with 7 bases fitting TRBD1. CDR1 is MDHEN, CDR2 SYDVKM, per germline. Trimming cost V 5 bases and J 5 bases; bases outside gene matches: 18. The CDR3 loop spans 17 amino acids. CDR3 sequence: CASSKVGQTGRRNEQYF. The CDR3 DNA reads TGTGCCAGCAGTAAAGTGGGACAGACGGGACGCCGTAACGAGCAGTACTTC.

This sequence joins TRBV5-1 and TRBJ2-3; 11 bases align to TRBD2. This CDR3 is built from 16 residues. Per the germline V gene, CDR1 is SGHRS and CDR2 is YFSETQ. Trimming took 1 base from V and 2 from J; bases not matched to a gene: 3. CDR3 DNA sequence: TGCGCCAGCAGCTTGAGACTAGCGGGGAACACAGATACGCAGTATTTT. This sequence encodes CASSLRLAGNTDTQYF. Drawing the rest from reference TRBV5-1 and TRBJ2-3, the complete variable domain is KAGVTQTPRYLIKTRGQQVTLSCSPISGHRSVSWYQQTPGQGLQFLFEYFSETQRNKGNFPGRFSGRQFSNSRSEMNVSTLELGDSALYLCASSLRLAGNTDTQYFGPGTRLTVL.

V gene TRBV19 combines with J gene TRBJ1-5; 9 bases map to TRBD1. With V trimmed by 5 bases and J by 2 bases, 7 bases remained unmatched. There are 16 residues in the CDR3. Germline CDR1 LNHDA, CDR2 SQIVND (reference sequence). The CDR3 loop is CASSLGTGYGNQPQHF. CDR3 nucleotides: TGTGCCAGTAGTCTAGGGACAGGGTATGGCAATCAGCCCCAGCATTTT.

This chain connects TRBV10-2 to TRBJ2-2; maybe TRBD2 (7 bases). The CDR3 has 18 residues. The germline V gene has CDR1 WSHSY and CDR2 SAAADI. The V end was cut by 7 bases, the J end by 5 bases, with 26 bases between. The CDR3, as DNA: TGCGCCAGCACCCAAAGAGGGGGGGGGCAGGGACGGACCGGGGAGCTGTTTTTT. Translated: CASTQRGGGQGRTGELFF.